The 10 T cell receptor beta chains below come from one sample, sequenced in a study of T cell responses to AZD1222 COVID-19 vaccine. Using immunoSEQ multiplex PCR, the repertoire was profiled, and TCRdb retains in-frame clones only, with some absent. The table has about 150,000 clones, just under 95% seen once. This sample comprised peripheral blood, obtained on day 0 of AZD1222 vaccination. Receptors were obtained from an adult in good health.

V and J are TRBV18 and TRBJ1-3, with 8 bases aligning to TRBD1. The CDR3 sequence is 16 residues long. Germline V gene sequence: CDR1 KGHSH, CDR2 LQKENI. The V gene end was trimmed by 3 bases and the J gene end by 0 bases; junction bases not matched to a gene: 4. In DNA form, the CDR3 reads TGTGCCAGCTCACCGGGACAGGCGATCTCTGGAAACACCATATATTTT. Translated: CASSPGQAISGNTIYF.

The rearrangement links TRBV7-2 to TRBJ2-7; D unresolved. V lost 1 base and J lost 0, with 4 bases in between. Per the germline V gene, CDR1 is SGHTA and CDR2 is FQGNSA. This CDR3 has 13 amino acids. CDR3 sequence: CASSLGYSYEQYF. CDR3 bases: TGTGCCAGCAGCTTAGGTTACTCCTACGAGCAGTACTTC.

CDR3 in amino acids: CASSDGVGMAQYF. Here the CDR3 DNA reads TGTGCCAGCAGTGATGGAGTGGGCATGGCCCAGTACTTC. The chain uses TRBV2 and TRBJ2-5, with no clear D. The CDR3 covers 13 residues. Germline V gene sequence: CDR1 SNHLY, CDR2 FYNNEI. The V end lost 3 bases, the J end lost 9 bases, and 14 bases lay between the germline ends. Full variable domain (rest looked up from reference TRBV2 and TRBJ2-5): EPEVTQTPSHQVTQMGQEVILRCVPISNHLYFYWYRQILGQKVEFLVSFYNNEISEKSEIFDDQFSVERPDGSNFTLKIRSTKLEDSAMYFCASSDGVGMAQYFGPGTRLLVL.

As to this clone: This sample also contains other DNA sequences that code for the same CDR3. The CDR3 region has the DNA TGCGCCAGCAGCCTGGAGGAGACCCAGTACTTC. It encodes CASSLEETQYF. The V call is TRBV5-1, the J call TRBJ2-5; no definite D call. Trimming shortened V by 4 bases and J by 5 bases, and 6 bases separated the two germline ends. The CDR3 is made up of 11 amino acids. In germline, CDR1 is SGHRS, CDR2 YFSETQ.

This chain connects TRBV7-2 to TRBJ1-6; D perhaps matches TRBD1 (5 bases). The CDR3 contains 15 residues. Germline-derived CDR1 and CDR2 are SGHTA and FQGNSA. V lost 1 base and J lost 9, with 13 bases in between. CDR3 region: CASSLGGRETSPLHF. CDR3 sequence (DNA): TGTGCCAGCAGCTTAGGGGGCAGGGAGACTTCACCCCTCCACTTT.

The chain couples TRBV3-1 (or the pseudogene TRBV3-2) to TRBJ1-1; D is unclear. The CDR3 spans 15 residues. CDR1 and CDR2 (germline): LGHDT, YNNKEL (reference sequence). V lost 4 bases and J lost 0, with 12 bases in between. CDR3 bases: TGTGCCAGCAGCCTGCCGGGCAGCTTGAACACTGAAGCTTTCTTT. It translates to CASSLPGSLNTEAFF.

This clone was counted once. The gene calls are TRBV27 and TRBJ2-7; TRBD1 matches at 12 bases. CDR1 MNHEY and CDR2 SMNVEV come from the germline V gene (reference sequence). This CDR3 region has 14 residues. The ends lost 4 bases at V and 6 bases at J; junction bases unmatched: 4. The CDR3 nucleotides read TGTGCCAGCAGTTATGGGACAGGGGGCGGCGAGCAGTACTTC. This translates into CASSYGTGGGEQYF.

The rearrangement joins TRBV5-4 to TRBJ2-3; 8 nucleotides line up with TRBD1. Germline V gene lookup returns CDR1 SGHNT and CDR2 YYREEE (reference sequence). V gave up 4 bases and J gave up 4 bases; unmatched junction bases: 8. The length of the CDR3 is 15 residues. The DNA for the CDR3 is TGTGCCAGCAGCCGCGGACAGGGTTTGGCAGATACGCAGTATTTT. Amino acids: CASSRGQGLADTQYF.

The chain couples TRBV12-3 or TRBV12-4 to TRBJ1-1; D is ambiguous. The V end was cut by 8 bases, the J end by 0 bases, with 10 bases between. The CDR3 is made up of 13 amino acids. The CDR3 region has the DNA TGTGCCAGCGTTCTCGCCCTGAACACTGAAGCTTTCTTT. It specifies CASVLALNTEAFF.

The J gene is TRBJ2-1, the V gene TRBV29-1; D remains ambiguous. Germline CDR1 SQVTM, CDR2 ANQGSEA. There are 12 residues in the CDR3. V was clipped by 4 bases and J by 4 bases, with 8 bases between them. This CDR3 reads CSVVPSYNEQFF. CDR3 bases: TGCAGCGTTGTTCCCTCGTACAATGAGCAGTTCTTC.